Listed here is a single T cell receptor beta chain. No cognate antigen has been identified for it. Base qualities are not at hand, and no much larger clone is one base apart. Libraries were made using the immunoSEQ multiplex PCR assay. The original methods were these. To diagnose cytomegalovirus status from the catalog of TCR beta chain sequences, a statistical classification framework was built. Sourced from immuneACCESS, this table was stored by TCRdb with only in-frame sequences that have V and J called. A share of the clones is absent; for the studies checked, an unresolved V gene accounts for under half, and the remainder has no known explanation. V, J and clone size reflect that table, while D and trimming were determined from the DNA. The sample yields roughly 250,000 clones; approximately 83% were counted once. Roughly 1.2% of the sample lies in the top ten. This entry belongs to a study of cytomegalovirus exposure and HLA in healthy donors (TCRdb year 2017). Regarding the complete study: A later analysis indicated that the 100 to 150 validation repertoires were generated on the platform also employed for the roughly 730 repertoires of the first cohort. The study was designed to test whether signatures of past pathogen exposure could be identified by cataloging public T cell receptors. Along with the approximately 670-subject first cohort, a separate validation cohort of over a hundred different subjects was used. To predict cytomegalovirus infection status, the study combined high-throughput TCR immunosequencing, statistical association of individual TCRs with disease status, and machine learning.

What the work shows at the level of the full study, not this receptor alone: The classifier was reported to diagnose cytomegalovirus status with high specificity and sensitivity in both the original cohort and the validation cohort. In vitro tests confirmed that a few of the cytomegalovirus-associated TCR beta chains recognize cytomegalovirus antigens. In a later analysis, TCRs clustered in the first cohort were found to also tend to co-occur in the roughly 120 validation repertoires, with 94% of cluster scores above 0. In the study, 150 to 200 TCR beta chains were listed as associated with cytomegalovirus. The authors suggested that the approach could potentially be generalized to other disease states and immunological phenotypes. Across donors, most TCR sequences were observed very rarely, whereas some public TCRs were present in many individuals. All 110 or so repertoires were used to score co-occurrence in the validation cohort in a later analysis, because that analysis had no HLA typing for the cohort.

The donors belonged to the validation cohort of over a hundred subjects, which was separate from the approximately 680-subject first cohort. Between the V and J ends, shortened by 5 bases and 8 bases respectively, the junction contains 12 bases. CDR1 and CDR2, per the germline V gene, are SGHNT and YENEEA. The cysteine opens and the phenylalanine closes a CDR3 of 12 amino acids. Just CDR3 DNA is preserved here, 36 bases in frame from base 1. The sequenced sample consisted of PBMCs. The chain employs TRBV11-3 and TRBJ1-1; perhaps TRBD1 is the D gene, with 6 bases matching. The sequence derives from a woman in her twenties or thirties in good health and CMV-seropositive. The CDR3 here reads CASSARQAEAFF. The DNA sequence follows: TGTGCCAGCAGCGCGAGACAGGCGGAAGCTTTCTTT.